The following is a T cell receptor beta chain sequence with its context. The source of the sample is a study of T cell responses to AZD1222 COVID-19 vaccine. The germline CDR1 and CDR2 sequences are SNHLY and FYNNEI. V dropped 4 bases and J dropped 1 base, with 14 bases sitting between them. The CDR3 consists of 16 residues. Clones were sequenced by immunoSEQ multiplex PCR, and TCRdb holds only the in-frame ones, with some missing. The sample comprises about 140,000 clones, roughly 92% of which are singletons, and around 1.7% rests with the top ten. Sequences were derived from peripheral blood, sampled on day 0 of AZD1222 vaccination. V gene TRBV2 combines with J gene TRBJ1-5; D unclear. This TCR came from an adult in good health. This CDR3 reads CASSAVLGLSNQPQHF. As DNA, the CDR3 is TGTGCCAGCAGTGCCGTTTTAGGCTTGAGCAATCAGCCCCAGCATTTT. The full variable domain, in which reference TRBV2 and TRBJ1-5 provide the parts outside the CDR3, is EPEVTQTPSHQVTQMGQEVILRCVPISNHLYFYWYRQILGQKVEFLVSFYNNEISEKSEIFDDQFSVERPDGSNFTLKIRSTKLEDSAMYFCASSAVLGLSNQPQHFGDGTRLSIL.